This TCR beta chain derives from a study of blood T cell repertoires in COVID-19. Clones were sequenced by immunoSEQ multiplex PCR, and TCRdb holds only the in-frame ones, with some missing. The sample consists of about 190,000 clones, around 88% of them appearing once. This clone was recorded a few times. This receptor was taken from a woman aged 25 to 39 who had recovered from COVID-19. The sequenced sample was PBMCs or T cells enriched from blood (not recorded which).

The CDR3 is CASSTGQGWNEQFF. CDR3 DNA sequence: TGTGCCAGCAGCACCGGACAGGGCTGGAATGAGCAGTTCTTC. This chain uses TRBV11-2 with TRBJ2-1; TRBD1 matches 8 bases. V shed 5 bases, J shed 7 bases, and the junction held 7 bases outside the gene matches. CDR1 SGHAT and CDR2 FQNNGV come from the germline V gene. The CDR3 is 14 residues long.